This T cell receptor (beta chain) derives from a study of CD4+ T cells in melanoma. This clone is a singleton in its sample. The repertoire was sequenced with immunoSEQ multiplex PCR; TCRdb's copy has only in-frame clones and lacks some. The profile shows fewer than 15,000 clones, about three quarters of them singletons. The germline V and J ends were trimmed by 4 bases and 1 base, with 10 bases remaining between them. CDR1 and CDR2 from the germline V gene are WNHNN and SYGVQD (reference sequence). The CDR3 is made up of 14 amino acids. The specimen was cells from a culture (not recorded whether cultured in vitro). The receptor was derived from a human donor with melanoma. This chain connects TRBV10-1 to TRBJ1-1; D is unclear. CDR3 amino acids: CASSVDGENTEAFF. The CDR3 DNA follows: TGCGCCAGCAGTGTAGACGGCGAGAACACTGAAGCTTTCTTT.